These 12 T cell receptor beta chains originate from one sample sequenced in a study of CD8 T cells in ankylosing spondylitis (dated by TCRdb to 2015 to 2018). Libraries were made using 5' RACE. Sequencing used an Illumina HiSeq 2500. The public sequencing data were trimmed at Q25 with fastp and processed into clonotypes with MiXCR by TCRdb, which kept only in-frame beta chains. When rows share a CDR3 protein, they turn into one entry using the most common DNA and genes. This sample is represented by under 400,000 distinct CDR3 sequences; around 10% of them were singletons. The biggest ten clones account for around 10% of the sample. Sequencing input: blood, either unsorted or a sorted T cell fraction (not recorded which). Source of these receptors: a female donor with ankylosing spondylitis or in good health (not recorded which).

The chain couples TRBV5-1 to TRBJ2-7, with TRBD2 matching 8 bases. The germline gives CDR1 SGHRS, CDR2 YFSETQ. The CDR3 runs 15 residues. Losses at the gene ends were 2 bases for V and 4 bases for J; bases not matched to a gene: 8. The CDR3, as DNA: TGCGCCAGCAGCTTCATTAGCGGGGCTTCATACGAGCAGTACTTC. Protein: CASSFISGASYEQYF.

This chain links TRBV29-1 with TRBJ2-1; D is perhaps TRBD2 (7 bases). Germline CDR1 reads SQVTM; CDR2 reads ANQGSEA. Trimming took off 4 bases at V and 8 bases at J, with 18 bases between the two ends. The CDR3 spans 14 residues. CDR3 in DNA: TGCAGCGTTGCTGGCGGGGGCGCCGGGGATGAGCAGTTCTTC. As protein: CSVAGGGAGDEQFF.

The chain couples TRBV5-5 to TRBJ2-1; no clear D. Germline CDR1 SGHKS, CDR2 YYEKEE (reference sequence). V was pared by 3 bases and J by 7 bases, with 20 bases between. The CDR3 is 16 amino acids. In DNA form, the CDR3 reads TGTGCCAGCAGCTGGGCGGCTCGTTCAGTCGGGAATGAGCAGTTCTTC. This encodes CASSWAARSVGNEQFF.

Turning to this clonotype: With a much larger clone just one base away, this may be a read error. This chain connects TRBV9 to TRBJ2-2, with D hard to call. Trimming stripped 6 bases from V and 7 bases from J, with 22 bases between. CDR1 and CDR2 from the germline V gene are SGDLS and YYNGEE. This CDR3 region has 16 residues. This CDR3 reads CASTVGLKGLSGELFF. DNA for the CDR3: TGTGCCAGCACCGTGGGTCTAAAAGGGCTGAGCGGGGAGCTGTTTTTT.

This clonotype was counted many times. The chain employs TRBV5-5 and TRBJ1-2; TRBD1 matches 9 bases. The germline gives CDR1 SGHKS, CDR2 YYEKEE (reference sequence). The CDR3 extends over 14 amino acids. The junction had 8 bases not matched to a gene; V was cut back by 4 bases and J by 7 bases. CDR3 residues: CASSPQQGASGYTF. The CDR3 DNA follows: TGTGCCAGCAGCCCTCAACAGGGGGCGAGTGGCTACACCTTC.

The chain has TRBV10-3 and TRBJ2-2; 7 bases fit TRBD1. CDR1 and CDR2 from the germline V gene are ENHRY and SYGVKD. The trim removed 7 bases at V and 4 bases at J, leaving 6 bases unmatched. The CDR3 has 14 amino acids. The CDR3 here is CAINRQGPTGELFF. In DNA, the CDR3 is TGTGCCATCAACCGACAGGGACCCACCGGGGAGCTGTTTTTT.

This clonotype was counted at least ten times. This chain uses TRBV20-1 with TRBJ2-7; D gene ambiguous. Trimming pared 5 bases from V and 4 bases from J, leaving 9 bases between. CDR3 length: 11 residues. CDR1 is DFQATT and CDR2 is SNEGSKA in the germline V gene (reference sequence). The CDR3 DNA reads TGCAGTGCTGGAGTAGGTTACGAGCAGTACTTC. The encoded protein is CSAGVGYEQYF.

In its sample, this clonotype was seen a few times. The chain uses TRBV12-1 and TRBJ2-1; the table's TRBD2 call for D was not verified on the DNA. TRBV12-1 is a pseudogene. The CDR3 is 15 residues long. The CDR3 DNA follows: TGTGCCAGCAGCGGGGGACTCCTATCCTACAATGAGCAGTTCTTC. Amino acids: CASSGGLLSYNEQFF.

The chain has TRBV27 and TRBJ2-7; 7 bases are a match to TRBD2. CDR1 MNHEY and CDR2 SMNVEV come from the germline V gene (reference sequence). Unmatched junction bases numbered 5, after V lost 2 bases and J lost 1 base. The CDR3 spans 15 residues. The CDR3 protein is CASSLTSAQSYEQYF. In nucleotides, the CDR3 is TGTGCCAGCAGTTTAACTAGCGCACAATCCTACGAGCAGTACTTC.

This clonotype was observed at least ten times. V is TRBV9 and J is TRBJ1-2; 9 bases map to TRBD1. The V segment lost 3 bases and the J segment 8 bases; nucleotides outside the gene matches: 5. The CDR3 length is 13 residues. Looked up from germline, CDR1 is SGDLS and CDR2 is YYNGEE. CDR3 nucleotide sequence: TGTGCCAGCAGCGAGGGACAGGGAAGAGGCTACACCTTC. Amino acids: CASSEGQGRGYTF.

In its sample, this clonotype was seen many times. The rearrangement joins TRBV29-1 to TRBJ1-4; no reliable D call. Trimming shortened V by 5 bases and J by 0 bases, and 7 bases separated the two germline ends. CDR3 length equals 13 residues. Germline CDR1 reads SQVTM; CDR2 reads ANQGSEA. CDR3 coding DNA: TGCAGCGTTATTCTAGCAACTAATGAAAAACTGTTTTTT. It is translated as CSVILATNEKLFF.

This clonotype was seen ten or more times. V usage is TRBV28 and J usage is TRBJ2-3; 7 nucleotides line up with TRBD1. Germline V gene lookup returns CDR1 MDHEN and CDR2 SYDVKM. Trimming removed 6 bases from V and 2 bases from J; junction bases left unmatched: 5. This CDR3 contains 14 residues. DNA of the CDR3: TGTGCCAGCAGAATCGGGACAGCCACAGATACGCAGTATTTT. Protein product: CASRIGTATDTQYF.